This T cell receptor beta chain was identified during a study of cytomegalovirus exposure and HLA in healthy donors. Study overall: HLA-typed donors contributed some 77 million unique TCRs, which were held in an early data release. The study's findings and limits: Immune exposure information available was restricted to CMV serostatus. The study put some 150 TCR beta chains on its list as cytomegalovirus-associated.

This PCR relied on a set of 60 Vbeta primers and 13 Jbeta primers. Profiling relied on immunoSEQ multiplex PCR, and the TCRdb table lists in-frame clones only, not all of them. The sample has some 140,000 clones, 80% seen once. Each donor's status was that of a healthy bone marrow donor. Germline V gives CDR1 MNHEY, CDR2 SVGAGI. The length of the CDR3 is 14 residues. V gave up 6 bases and J gave up 3 bases; unmatched junction bases: 6. This clone has a single count. Its antigen is still unknown. The receptor was derived from a man aged 25 to 45 in good health and CMV-seropositive. What was sequenced was PBMCs. The chain links TRBV6-5 to TRBJ2-7; the match to TRBD2 covers 9 bases. CDR3 residues: CASRPSGANYEQYF. For the CDR3, the DNA is TGTGCCAGCAGACCTAGCGGGGCTAACTACGAGCAGTACTTC.